This TCR beta chain emerged from a study of cytomegalovirus exposure and HLA in healthy donors. Study-level points and caveats: In an earlier analysis, about 87% or about 30%: the productive usage of most TCR beta V segments. There were some V segments, including TRBV6-2 and TRBV6-3, excluded as indistinguishable. In vitro assays verified that a few CMV-associated chains recognized CMV antigens specifically.

With 60 Vbeta and 13 Jbeta primers, the PCR was carried out. Sequencing was performed with immunoSEQ multiplex PCR; in TCRdb, only in-frame clones are kept and a portion is missing. Counted here are around 110,000 clones, about 81% occurring once; the ten biggest clones make up 2.5% to 3%. The CDR3 sequence is 16 residues long. The V gene end was trimmed by 2 bases and the J gene end by 1 base; junction bases not matched to a gene: 8. Germline lookup yields CDR1 ENHRY and CDR2 SYGVKD. Note on this clone: As yet, its antigen is unknown.

Healthy individuals who donated bone marrow served as the donors. The clonotype was recovered from a male donor in good health and CMV-seropositive. This chain uses TRBV10-3 with TRBJ2-7; TRBD2 aligns across 7 bases. The sample was PBMCs. CDR3 in DNA: TGTGCCATCAGTGAGGGCGGGAGTAGGGTATCCTACGAGCAGTACTTC. It yields the protein CAISEGGSRVSYEQYF.